The source of this T cell receptor delta chain is a study of γδ T cells in repeated Plasmodium falciparum infection. Study-level background: Age- and gender-matched Australian children served as comparison for malaria-exposed Malian children. Over around 630 days, donors received four mosquito-bite P. falciparum NF54 infections.

Flow sorting of PBMC yielded separate Vgamma9/Vdelta2+ and Vdelta2-negative gammadelta T cell populations for bulk repertoire analysis. Overall study findings and caveats: Repeated controlled infections reportedly drove waves of new clonotype selection in Vdelta2-negative, mostly Vdelta1+, gammadelta repertoires.

TRG and TRD sequences were obtained from every sorted gammadelta sample. TCRdb re-called the multiplex PCR reads through CATT. This sample has 45,000 to 70,000 delta-chain clones; approximately 1.5% occur once, and the top ten carry approximately 15%. The CDR3 contains 25 residues. Germline CDR1 and CDR2: TSWWSYY and QGS. The trim removed 3 bases at V and 0 bases at J, leaving 25 bases unmatched. This clone showed up many times. Its cognate antigen is unknown. Only one base separates this from a far larger clonotype, so it likely reflects a read error. Distinct nucleotide sequences in the sample also encode this CDR3.

This TCR was recovered from a pool of human donors (malaria-infected and uninfected, not separated). The chain combines TRDV1 with TRDJ3, with 8 nucleotides matching TRDD3. Sequenced: gamma-delta T cells from blood. CDR3 bases: TGTGCTCTTGGGGATCCAATTTTCCTGCAGGGGGATAACCGTGCGGACTCCTGGGACACCCGACAGATGTTTTTC. Protein product: CALGDPIFLQGDNRADSWDTRQMFF.